The TCR beta chain under discussion was sequenced for a study of T cell repertoires and HLA-DP antigens. As for the study in general: One alloantigen had some eleven groove amino acid differences from self, the other one. Sorted CD137+CD4+ samples averaged 218.4 ng DNA; pre-culture CD4+ samples, 1,000 to 1,500 ng.

The PCR primers covered 54 TRBV and 13 TRBJ segments. The protocol was immunoSEQ multiplex PCR, while the TCRdb copy is restricted to in-frame clones and leaves out a portion. Of some 110,000 clones listed, about 91% are singletons. Germline CDR1 MDHEN, CDR2 SYDVKM. This CDR3 region has 13 residues. The V and J ends lost 6 bases and 2 bases respectively, with 10 bases between them. Concerning this clone: The antigen is unknown.

J is TRBJ1-2 and V is TRBV28, with D possibly being TRBD1 (5 bases). The TCR sequence derives from a woman aged 18-29 years in good health and CMV-seronegative. The sample comprised CD4+ T cells from PBMCs. The CDR3 region has the DNA TGTGCCAGCAGCAAAGGGGCCAACTATGGCTACACCTTC. Its protein is CASSKGANYGYTF.